These T cell receptor beta chains were read from a single sample in a study of TIL therapy for anti-PD-1-resistant metastatic lung cancer. TCRdb's table, derived via immunoSEQ multiplex PCR, lists solely in-frame clones and lacks some. The table shows some 26,000 clones, with about 60% occurring only once. The starting material was tumor tissue, obtained at baseline. These receptors all stem from a woman between 30 and 80 years old with non-small cell lung cancer. The CDR3 runs from the conserved cysteine through the conserved F or W. Each record gives: CDR3 length, V gene, J gene, D gene, clone size, CDR3 DNA, CDR3 protein. A D gene is named only where the DNA matches it firmly. The size entry is marked missing in some rows and otherwise reads once, few, many or a size class.

>17|TRBV2|TRBJ2-3|TRBD2|NA
TGTGCCAGCAGCATAGTTTTAACTAGCGGGAGCACAGATACGCAGTATTTT
CASSIVLTSGSTDTQYF
>14|TRBV4-2|TRBJ2-1|NA|NA
TGTGCCAGCAGCCAAGAAACGGGTGGACTAATCCAGTTCTTC
CASSQETGGLIQFF
>16|TRBV11-2|TRBJ2-7|TRBD2|NA
TGTGCCAGCAGCTTAGGGGAGGGCCATCAGCACTACGAGCAGTACTTC
CASSLGEGHQHYEQYF
>12|TRBV29-1|TRBJ1-2|NA|NA
TGCAGCGTTGTTGAGGGGTCCTATGGCTACACCTTC
CSVVEGSYGYTF
>18|TRBV7-9|TRBJ2-6|TRBD1|NA
TGTGCCAGCAGCTCTGGGGACAGGTTGTTCTCTGGGGCCAACGTCCTGACTTTC
CASSSGDRLFSGANVLTF
>13|TRBV27|TRBJ2-2|NA|medium-sized
TGTGCCAGCAGGAGAAATTTACAGGGAAAGCTGTTTTTT
CASRRNLQGKLFF
>15|TRBV7-9|TRBJ2-5|TRBD1|NA
TGTGCCAGCAGCTTTCTAGGACAGGCTCGAGGGGCCCAGTACTTC
CASSFLGQARGAQYF
>15|TRBV15|TRBJ1-5|TRBD1|NA
TGTGCCACCAGCAGTCAGGGGGCAGGGAATCAGCCCCAGCATTTT
CATSSQGAGNQPQHF
>15|TRBV30|TRBJ2-7|NA|NA
TGTGCCTGGAGCCCCCGATTAGGGACAAACTACGAGCAGTACTTC
CAWSPRLGTNYEQYF
>13|TRBV6-5|TRBJ1-2|NA|once
TGTGCCAGCAGTTCTAAGCAGGGCTATGGCTACACCTTC
CASSSKQGYGYTF
>14|TRBV10-1|TRBJ2-5|NA|NA
TGCGCCAGCAGCGAATCCCAGGGCCAAGAGACCCAGTACTTC
CASSESQGQETQYF
>15|TRBV5-1|TRBJ2-2|NA|once
TGCGCCAGCAGCTTCTATGACAGAAACACCGGGGAGCTGTTTTTT
CASSFYDRNTGELFF
>13|TRBV5-1|TRBJ1-1|NA|NA
TGCGCCAGCAGCTTGGGCGGGCTGACTGAAGCTTTCTTT
CASSLGGLTEAFF
>14|TRBV18|TRBJ2-1|NA|NA
TGTGCCAGCTCACCACCGGGACTTCCCAATGAGCAGTTCTTC
CASSPPGLPNEQFF
>16|TRBV4-1|TRBJ2-7|TRBD2|NA
TGCGCCAGCAGCCAAGATGAACTAGCGGGACCCTACGAGCAGTACTTC
CASSQDELAGPYEQYF
>13|TRBV29-1|TRBJ2-7|TRBD1|NA
TGCAGCGTTGTAGGGACAGGGGTTGGCGAGCAGTACTTC
CSVVGTGVGEQYF
>15|TRBV7-8|TRBJ2-2|NA|few
TGTGCCAGCAGCTTAGGGGGGAGTCGTGTCGGGGAGCTGTTTTTT
CASSLGGSRVGELFF
>13|TRBV19|TRBJ1-2|NA|NA
TGTGCCAGTAGTATAGAGACAGGCTATGGCTACACCTTC
CASSIETGYGYTF
>13|TRBV7-2|TRBJ1-2|NA|NA
TGTGCCAGCAGGCCACAGGGATTCTATGGCTACACCTTC
CASRPQGFYGYTF
>16|TRBV15|TRBJ2-7|TRBD2|many
TGTGCCACCAGCAGAGATACGTCCGGGAGGACCTACGAGCAGTACTTC
CATSRDTSGRTYEQYF
>16|TRBV7-6|TRBJ2-1|NA|NA
TGTGCCAGCAGCGAATCTTGGCGGGGAACCTACAATGAGCAGTTCTTC
CASSESWRGTYNEQFF
>17|TRBV5-1|TRBJ1-1|TRBD1|once
TGCGCCAGCAGCACCTCAGGGGGGAGGATTATGAACACTGAAGCTTTCTTT
CASSTSGGRIMNTEAFF
>14|TRBV2|TRBJ2-5|TRBD2|few
TGTGCCAGCAGCGGGACTAGCGGGGGGGGGACCCAGTACTTC
CASSGTSGGGTQYF
>18|TRBV11-2|TRBJ2-3|TRBD2|NA
TGTGCCAGCAGCTTAGACCTAGCGGGCTATGCTAGCACAGATACGCAGTATTTT
CASSLDLAGYASTDTQYF
>12|TRBV6-5|TRBJ2-7|TRBD2|NA
TGTGCCAGCAGTCAAGCCGGGACTAGCGTCTTCTTC
CASSQAGTSVFF
>15|TRBV30|TRBJ1-2|TRBD1|few
TGTGCCTGGAGTAAGGGGACAGCTTCGTACTATGGCTACACCTTC
CAWSKGTASYYGYTF
>14|TRBV29-1|TRBJ2-5|TRBD2|NA
TGCAGCGTTGAAGGAGGGAGGGCCCGGGAGACCCAGTACTTC
CSVEGGRARETQYF
>14|TRBV6-5|TRBJ1-6|NA|NA
TGTGCCAGCACCCGAGACAGAGATAATTCACCCCTCCACTTT
CASTRDRDNSPLHF
>13|TRBV29-1|TRBJ2-4|TRBD1|few
TGCAGCGTTGTGGGACAGGGATCAAACATTCAGTACTTC
CSVVGQGSNIQYF
>14|TRBV7-9|TRBJ1-1|NA|NA
TGTGCCAGCAACGGATTGGGGGCCAACACTGAAGCTTTCTTT
CASNGLGANTEAFF
>15|TRBV12-5|TRBJ1-1|NA|few
TGTGCTAGTGGTGCACGGACAGCCTCGAACACTGAAGCTTTCTTT
CASGARTASNTEAFF
>13|TRBV29-1|TRBJ1-5|TRBD1|NA
TGCAGCGTTGGGGACAGGACAAATCAGCCCCAGCATTTT
CSVGDRTNQPQHF
>16|TRBV6-1|TRBJ2-1|NA|NA
TGTGCCAGCAGTGACGGGACACGAAGGCAGTTGAATGAGCAGTTCTTC
CASSDGTRRQLNEQFF
>16|TRBV11-2|TRBJ2-6|TRBD2|NA
TGTGCCAGCAGCTTTCTCCCTAGCGGTTGGGCCAACGTCCTGACTTTC
CASSFLPSGWANVLTF
>16|TRBV23-1|TRBJ2-7|TRBD1|NA
TGCGCCAGCAGTCAACCGGACAGGGGGCTCTCCTACGAGCAGTACTTC
CASSQPDRGLSYEQYF
>15|TRBV19|TRBJ2-1|TRBD2|medium-sized
TGTGCCAGTAAAGAAGCGGGAGGGCCAAGAAATGAGCAGTTCTTC
CASKEAGGPRNEQFF
>15|TRBV18|TRBJ2-3|NA|NA
TGTGCCAGCTCACCAGGGGAACTCCACACAGATACGCAGTATTTT
CASSPGELHTDTQYF
>16|TRBV2|TRBJ2-2|TRBD2|NA
TGTGCCAGCAGCCTAGCGGGAGGGGAGAACACCGGGGAGCTGTTTTTT
CASSLAGGENTGELFF
>14|TRBV7-8|TRBJ2-2|NA|NA
TGTGCCAGCAGCTTAGGGGGGTACACCGGGGAGCTGTTTTTT
CASSLGGYTGELFF
>14|TRBV5-1|TRBJ2-7|NA|few
TGCGCCAGCAGCCTAAGCGGGTTCTCCTACGAGCAGTACTTC
CASSLSGFSYEQYF
>16|TRBV30|TRBJ2-4|NA|NA
TGTGCCTGGAGCCCCCGGATTGCCATAGCCAAAAACATTCAGTACTTC
CAWSPRIAIAKNIQYF
>14|TRBV2|TRBJ2-2|NA|few
TGTGCCAGCAGTGAAGCGAGGAAGGCCGGGGAGCTGTTTTTT
CASSEARKAGELFF
>13|TRBV29-1|TRBJ1-5|NA|NA
TGCAGCGTTGCAGTGAGCGACAATCAGCCCCAGCATTTT
CSVAVSDNQPQHF
>14|TRBV30|TRBJ1-3|NA|NA
TGTGCCTGGAGGAGCTGGGGAACTGGAAACACCATATATTTT
CAWRSWGTGNTIYF
>12|TRBV7-9|TRBJ1-2|NA|few
TGTGCCGGGGTAGAGCAGACGACCGGCTACACCTTC
CAGVEQTTGYTF
>13|TRBV6-6|TRBJ1-1|NA|NA
TGTGCCAGCAGGGCGGACAAGAACACTGAAGCTTTCTTT
CASRADKNTEAFF
>13|TRBV30|TRBJ1-1|NA|NA
TGTGCCTGTCCGGGACCTTCGGACACTGAAGCTTTCTTT
CACPGPSDTEAFF
>11|TRBV29-1|TRBJ1-2|NA|NA
TGCAGCTCTCGCTCAGGGGATGGCTACACCTTC
CSSRSGDGYTF
>12|TRBV10-3|TRBJ2-5|NA|NA
TGTGCCATCAGTGAAAGGCAAGAGACCCAGTACTTC
CAISERQETQYF
>13|TRBV11-2|TRBJ1-1|NA|NA
TGTGCCAGCAGCTTTCGGCGGGACACTGAAGCTTTCTTT
CASSFRRDTEAFF
>15|TRBV7-6|TRBJ2-6|NA|NA
TGTGCAAGTCAGCGGGCCTACTCTGGGGCCAACGTCCTGACTTTC
CASQRAYSGANVLTF
>15|TRBV6-1|TRBJ2-7|NA|once
TGTGCCAGCGAGATGTTCGGGACTGGGACTTACGAGCAGTACTTC
CASEMFGTGTYEQYF
>16|TRBV29-1|TRBJ1-1|TRBD1|NA
TGCAGCGCTCAGAAGTGGACAGGGGGGTTGAACACTGAAGCTTTCTTT
CSAQKWTGGLNTEAFF
>12|TRBV6-6|TRBJ2-7|NA|NA
TGTGCCAGCAGCTTACGGTCCTACGAGCAGTACTTC
CASSLRSYEQYF
>19|TRBV21-1|TRBJ2-7|NA|NA
TGTGCCAGCACCACACGAGAATGCCCTAATAATTTAAATGCCTACGAGCAGTACTTC
CASTTRECPNNLNAYEQYF
>13|TRBV15|TRBJ2-1|NA|once
TGTGCCACCACACTCACAGGGTTCAATGAGCAGTTCTTC
CATTLTGFNEQFF
>13|TRBV11-2|TRBJ2-7|NA|NA
TGTGCCAGCAGCTTAGCGAAATCCTACGAGCAGTACTTC
CASSLAKSYEQYF
>13|TRBV29-1|TRBJ1-1|NA|NA
TGCAGCGTTGATTGGCAGGGGAACACTGAAGCTTTCTTT
CSVDWQGNTEAFF
>15|TRBV29-1|TRBJ2-1|NA|few
TGCAGCGTTGACCTCCGGTTGGAATCCTACAATGAGCAGTTCTTC
CSVDLRLESYNEQFF
>15|TRBV12-2|TRBJ2-1|NA|many
TGTGCAAGTCGCTTCGCGGGAAGCTCCTACAATGAGCAGTTCTTC
CASRFAGSSYNEQFF